The rows below give T cell receptor beta chains drawn from one sample of a study of CD8+ T cells in alopecia areata. Sequencing was performed with immunoSEQ multiplex PCR; in TCRdb, only in-frame clones are kept and a portion is missing. The sample lists roughly 120,000 clones, 58% seen once, with 25% to 35% in the top ten. The specimen was CD8+ T cells sorted from blood, collected at week 4, from a patient treated with tofacitinib. The receptors here all came from a human donor with alopecia areata. CDR3s include the opening cysteine and the closing phenylalanine or tryptophan. Each record gives: V gene, clone size, D gene, J gene, CDR3 DNA, CDR3 protein. The D gene is left open where the match is weak. Expanded clones get a size class; other rows say once, few or many, or leave the size out.

TRBV6-1	-	-	TRBJ1-5	TGTGCCAGCAGTCCCGGGCAGCCCCAGCATTTT	CASSPGQPQHF
TRBV25-1	-	-	TRBJ2-5	TGTGCCAGCAGTTCATGGCAGGTGGGCGGAGAGACCCAGTACTTC	CASSSWQVGGETQYF
TRBV29-1	few	TRBD1	TRBJ1-5	TGCAGCGCTGGACAGGGGGAGGGCAATCAGCCCCAGCATTTT	CSAGQGEGNQPQHF
TRBV30	-	-	TRBJ1-3	TGTGCCTGGAGTGATGACGCTGGAAACACCATATATTTT	CAWSDDAGNTIYF
TRBV29-1	few	-	TRBJ2-7	TGCAGCGTGGTCCCAAGGGGCGACTACGAGCAGTACTTC	CSVVPRGDYEQYF
TRBV30	-	-	TRBJ1-4	TGTGCCTGGAGTGTAGGATCTGACGGCCTAGAGGAAAAACTGTTTTTT	CAWSVGSDGLEEKLFF
TRBV2	-	-	TRBJ2-5	TGTGCCAGCAGTGACCCACGGCCCCAGGAGACCCAGTACTTC	CASSDPRPQETQYF
TRBV9	few	-	TRBJ2-2	TGTGCCAGCAGCGTAATTAGCCGAGGACCCGGGGAGCTGTTTTTT	CASSVISRGPGELFF
TRBV29-1	once	-	TRBJ1-1	TGCAGCGCTTCCGATGCCCCTGAAGCTTTCTTT	CSASDAPEAFF
TRBV29-1	-	TRBD2	TRBJ2-4	TGCAGCGTACCGTCGGAGGGCGGGGGGAGGAACATTCAGTACTTC	CSVPSEGGGRNIQYF
TRBV19	-	TRBD1	TRBJ1-5	TGTGCCAGTAGTGTTCTGACAGGGAGCGCCAATCAGCCCCAGCATTTT	CASSVLTGSANQPQHF
TRBV29-1	-	TRBD2	TRBJ2-3	TGCAGCGTTGAACCTAGCGGGGGGATAGGCACAGATACGCAGTATTTT	CSVEPSGGIGTDTQYF
TRBV7-9	-	-	TRBJ1-1	TGTGCCAGTCCACTCCTGGTGGGGGCCACGAACACTGAAGCTTTCTTT	CASPLLVGATNTEAFF
TRBV27	-	TRBD1	TRBJ2-5	TGTGCCAGCAGTTTGTCCCCAGGGGGCGGTCAGTACTTC	CASSLSPGGGQYF
TRBV27	few	-	TRBJ2-5	TGTGCCAGCAGTGCCCGGGGCGGGACGGTGCGGACCCAGTACTTC	CASSARGGTVRTQYF
TRBV7-9	-	-	TRBJ1-6	TGTGCCAGCAGCTTGGCACGCCTCGGGGGGAATTCACCCCTCCACTTT	CASSLARLGGNSPLHF
TRBV7-9	few	TRBD1	TRBJ2-7	TGTGCCAGCAGCTTAGAGACAGGGAGCTCCTACGAGCAGTACTTC	CASSLETGSSYEQYF
TRBV30	-	-	TRBJ2-3	TGTGCCTGGAGTGTGGGGGCGGCCCAAAATACGCAGTATTTT	CAWSVGAAQNTQYF
TRBV4-1	-	-	TRBJ2-7	TGCGCCAGCAGCCAAGACAGCCGTTTCTACGAGCAGTACTTC	CASSQDSRFYEQYF
TRBV30	-	-	TRBJ2-7	TGTGCCTGGAGGGAGGTTGCCGAGCAGTACTTC	CAWREVAEQYF
TRBV27	-	-	TRBJ1-1	TGTGCCAGCAGCCTCGGGCTCGGGAACACTGAAGCTTTCTTT	CASSLGLGNTEAFF
TRBV30	-	-	TRBJ1-5	TGTGCCTGGAGTGGCGTACCTAATCAGCCCCAGCATTTT	CAWSGVPNQPQHF
TRBV28	-	TRBD1	TRBJ1-6	TGTGCCAGCAGCCTGACAGGGGCGAATTCACCCCTCCACTTT	CASSLTGANSPLHF
TRBV4-3	-	TRBD1	TRBJ2-7	TGCGCCAGCAGCCAAGATCACCGGGACAGGTCCTACGAGCAGTACTTC	CASSQDHRDRSYEQYF
TRBV27	few	TRBD2	TRBJ2-4	TGTGCCAGCAGTTCCCTATTAAGCGGGGGGGCCGAGTACTTC	CASSSLLSGGAEYF
TRBV29-1	-	-	TRBJ1-1	TGCAGCGTTGAAGGGTCGGTCGCTGAAGCTTTCTTT	CSVEGSVAEAFF
TRBV5-6	few	-	TRBJ1-1	TGTGCCAGCAGCTTGATTATCCGGCAGGTGGGAATGAACACTGAAGCTTTCTTT	CASSLIIRQVGMNTEAFF
TRBV5-1	-	-	TRBJ2-3	TGCGCCAGCAGCTTGGAGGACGGCACAAATACGCAGTATTTT	CASSLEDGTNTQYF
TRBV14	few	-	TRBJ1-1	TGTGCCAGCAGCCAAAGCTTTCCTGAGAACACTGAAGCTTTCTTT	CASSQSFPENTEAFF
TRBV4-3	-	-	TRBJ2-7	TGCGCCAGCAGCCCCGGGACGCCGGACGCCTACGAGCAGTACTTC	CASSPGTPDAYEQYF
TRBV25-1	few	-	TRBJ1-5	TGTGCCAGCAGTGACGGGAACAATCAGCCCCAGCATTTT	CASSDGNNQPQHF
TRBV4-3	-	TRBD2	TRBJ2-7	TGCGCCAGCAGCCCGACTAGCGGTGCTTACGAGCAGTACTTC	CASSPTSGAYEQYF